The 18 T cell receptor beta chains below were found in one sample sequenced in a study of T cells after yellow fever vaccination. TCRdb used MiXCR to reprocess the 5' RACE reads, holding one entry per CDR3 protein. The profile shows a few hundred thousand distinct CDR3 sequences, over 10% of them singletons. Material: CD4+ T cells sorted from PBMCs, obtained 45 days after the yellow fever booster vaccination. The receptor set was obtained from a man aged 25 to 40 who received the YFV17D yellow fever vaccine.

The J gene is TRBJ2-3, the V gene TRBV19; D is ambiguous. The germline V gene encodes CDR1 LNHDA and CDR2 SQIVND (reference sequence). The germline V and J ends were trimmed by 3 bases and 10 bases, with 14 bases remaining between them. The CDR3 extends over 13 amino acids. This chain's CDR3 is CASSMMEWDAQYF. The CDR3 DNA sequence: TGTGCCAGTAGTATGATGGAGTGGGATGCGCAGTATTTT.

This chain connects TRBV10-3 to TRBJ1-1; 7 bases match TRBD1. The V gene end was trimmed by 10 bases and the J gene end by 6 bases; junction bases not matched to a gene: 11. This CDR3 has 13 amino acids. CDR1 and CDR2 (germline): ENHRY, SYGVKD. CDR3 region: CATQGTVRPEAFF. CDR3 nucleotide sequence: TGTGCCACCCAAGGGACAGTGCGACCTGAAGCTTTCTTT.

In DNA, the CDR3 is TGTGCCTGGAGCCCACGCGGGGGTACAGATACGCAGTATTTT. It codes for CAWSPRGGTDTQYF. The V and J genes are TRBV30 and TRBJ2-3; 7 bases map to TRBD2. V lost 3 bases, J lost 3 bases, and 6 bases stayed unmatched. Germline V gives CDR1 GTSNPN, CDR2 SVGIG (reference sequence). CDR3 length: 14 amino acids.

CDR3 DNA: TGTGCCTGCAGCCCAGCCCCCTTCAACGTCCTGACTTTC. The encoded protein is CACSPAPFNVLTF. The J gene is TRBJ2-6, the V gene TRBV15; D unclear. This CDR3 is 13 amino acids long. Germline values: CDR1 LNHNV, CDR2 YYDKDF (reference sequence). V was clipped by 11 bases and J by 9 bases, with 17 bases between them.

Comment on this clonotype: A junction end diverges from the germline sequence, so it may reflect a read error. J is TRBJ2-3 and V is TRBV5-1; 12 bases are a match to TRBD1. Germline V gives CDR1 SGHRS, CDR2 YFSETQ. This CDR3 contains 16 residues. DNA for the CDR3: TGCTCCAGCAGCTTTGGGGGGACAGGGGGCGCAGATACGCAGTATTTT. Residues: CSSSFGGTGGADTQYF.

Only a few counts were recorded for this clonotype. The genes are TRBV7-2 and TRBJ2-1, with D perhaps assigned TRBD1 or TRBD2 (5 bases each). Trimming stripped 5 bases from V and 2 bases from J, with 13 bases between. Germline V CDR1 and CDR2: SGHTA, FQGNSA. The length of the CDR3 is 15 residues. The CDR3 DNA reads TGTGCCAGCAGCCCGGGGCAGAGTACCTACAATGAGCAGTTCTTC. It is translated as CASSPGQSTYNEQFF.

The CDR3, as DNA: TGTGCCAGCAGCCCCCTAACCCTGACAGGGGAATATTACTTC. This sequence encodes CASSPLTLTGEYYF. The chain uses TRBV7-2 and TRBJ2-4; TRBD1 matches at 8 bases. Trimming took 5 bases from V and 16 from J; bases not matched to a gene: 16. CDR3 length: 14 residues. Germline V CDR1 and CDR2: SGHTA, FQGNSA.

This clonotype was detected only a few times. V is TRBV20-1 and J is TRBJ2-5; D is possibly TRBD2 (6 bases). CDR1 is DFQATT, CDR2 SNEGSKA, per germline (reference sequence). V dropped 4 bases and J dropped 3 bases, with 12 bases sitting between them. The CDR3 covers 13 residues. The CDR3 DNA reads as TGCAGTGCTACCACATGGGAGGAAGAGACCCAGTACTTC. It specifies CSATTWEEETQYF.

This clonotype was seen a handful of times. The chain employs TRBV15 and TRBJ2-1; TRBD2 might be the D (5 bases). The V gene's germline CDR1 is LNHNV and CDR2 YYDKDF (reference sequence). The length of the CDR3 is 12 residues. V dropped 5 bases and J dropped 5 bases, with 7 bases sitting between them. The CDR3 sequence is CATSFGNNEQFF. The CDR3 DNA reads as TGTGCCACCAGCTTCGGGAACAATGAGCAGTTCTTC. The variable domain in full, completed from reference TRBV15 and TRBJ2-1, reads DAMVIQNPRYQVTQFGKPVTLSCSQTLNHNVMYWYQQKSSQAPKLLFHYYDKDFNNEADTPDNFQSRRPNTSFCFLDIRSPGLGDTAMYLCATSFGNNEQFFGPGTRLTVL.

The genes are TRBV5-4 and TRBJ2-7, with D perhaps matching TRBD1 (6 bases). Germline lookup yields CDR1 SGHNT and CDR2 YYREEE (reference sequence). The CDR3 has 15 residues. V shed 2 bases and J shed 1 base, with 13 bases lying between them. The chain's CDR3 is CASSFDLGTSYEQYF. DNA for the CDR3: TGTGCCAGCAGCTTCGACTTGGGGACATCCTACGAGCAGTACTTC.

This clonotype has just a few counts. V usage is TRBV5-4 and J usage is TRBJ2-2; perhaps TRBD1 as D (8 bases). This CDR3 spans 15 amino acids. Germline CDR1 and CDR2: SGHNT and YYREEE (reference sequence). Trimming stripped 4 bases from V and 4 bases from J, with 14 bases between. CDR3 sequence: CASSQQGEGTGELFF. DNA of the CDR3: TGTGCCAGCAGCCAACAGGGGGAGGGCACCGGGGAGCTGTTTTTT.

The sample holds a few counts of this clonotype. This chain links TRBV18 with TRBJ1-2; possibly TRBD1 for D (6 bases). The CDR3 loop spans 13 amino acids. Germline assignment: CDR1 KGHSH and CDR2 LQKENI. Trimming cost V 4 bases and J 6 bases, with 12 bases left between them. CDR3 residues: CASSLGTTNGYTF. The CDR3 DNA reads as TGTGCCAGCTCACTCGGGACAACGAATGGCTACACCTTC.

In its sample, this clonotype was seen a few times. The CDR3 sequence is CASSLAGQVATNEKLFF. CDR3 nucleotide sequence: TGTGCCAGCAGCTTAGCGGGACAGGTTGCAACTAATGAAAAACTGTTTTTT. This chain joins TRBV7-2 and TRBJ1-4; TRBD1 matches at 8 bases. Germline CDR1 is SGHTA and CDR2 is FQGNSA. The CDR3 consists of 17 residues. Trimming at V came to 0 bases and at J to 0 bases, leaving 3 bases not matched to a gene.

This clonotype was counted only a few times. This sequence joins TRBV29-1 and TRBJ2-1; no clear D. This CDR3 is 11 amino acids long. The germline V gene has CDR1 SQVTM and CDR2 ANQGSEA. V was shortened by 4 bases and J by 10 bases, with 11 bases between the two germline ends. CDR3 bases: TGCAGCGTTGTTTATCGAGAGGAGCAGTTCTTC. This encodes CSVVYREEQFF.

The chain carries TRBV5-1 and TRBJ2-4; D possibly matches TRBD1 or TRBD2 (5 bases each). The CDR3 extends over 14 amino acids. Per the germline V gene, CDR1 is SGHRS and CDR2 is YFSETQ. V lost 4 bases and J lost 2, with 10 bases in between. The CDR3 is CASSRDGSKNIQYF. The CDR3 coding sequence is TGCGCCAGCAGCCGGGACGGCTCCAAAAACATTCAGTACTTC.

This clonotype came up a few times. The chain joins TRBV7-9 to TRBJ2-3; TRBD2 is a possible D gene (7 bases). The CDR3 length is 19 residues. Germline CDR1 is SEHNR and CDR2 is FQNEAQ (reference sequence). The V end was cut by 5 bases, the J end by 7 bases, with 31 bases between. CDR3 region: CASSATSVSRRGGLNTQYF. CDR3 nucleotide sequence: TGTGCCAGCAGCGCCACTAGCGTCTCTAGAAGGGGGGGACTCAATACGCAGTATTTT. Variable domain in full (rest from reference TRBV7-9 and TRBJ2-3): DTGVSQNPRHKITKRGQNVTFRCDPISEHNRLYWYRQTLGQGPEFLTYFQNEAQLEKSRLLSDRFSAERPKGSFSTLEIQRTEQGDSAMYLCASSATSVSRRGGLNTQYFGPGTRLTVL.

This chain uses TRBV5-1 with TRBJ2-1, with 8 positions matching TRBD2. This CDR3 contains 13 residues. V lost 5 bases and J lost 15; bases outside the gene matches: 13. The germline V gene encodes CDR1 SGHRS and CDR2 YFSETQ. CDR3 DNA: TGCGCCAGCAGTTCCTCCGGGACTAGGGTTCCGTTCTTC. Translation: CASSSSGTRVPFF.

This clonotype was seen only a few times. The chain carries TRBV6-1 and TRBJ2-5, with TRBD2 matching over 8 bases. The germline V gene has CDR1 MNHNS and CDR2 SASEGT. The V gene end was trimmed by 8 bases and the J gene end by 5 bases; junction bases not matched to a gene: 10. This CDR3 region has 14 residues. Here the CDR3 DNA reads TGTGCCAGCTGGTCCAGAGCGGGAGACGAGACCCAGTACTTC. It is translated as CASWSRAGDETQYF.